A single sample gave rise to the 29 T cell receptor beta chains below, sequenced in a study of blood T cell repertoires in COVID-19. This table comes from immunoSEQ multiplex PCR, and its TCRdb copy is limited to in-frame clones, with some not included. This sample has some 40,000 clones, with approximately 89% found just once. Sequences were obtained from peripheral blood. The receptors originated from a man between 50 and 59 years old with active COVID-19.

The table lists this clone with a count of one. The rearrangement joins TRBV6-6 to TRBJ2-2; the match to TRBD2 covers 7 bases. Germline V lookup: CDR1 MNHNY, CDR2 SVGAGI (reference sequence). The J segment lost 3 bases and the V segment lost 6 bases, leaving 7 bases of the junction unmatched. The CDR3 has 15 amino acids. DNA for the CDR3: TGTGCCAGCAGACTCGGACTAGGGGACACCGGGGAGCTGTTTTTT. This encodes CASRLGLGDTGELFF.

J is TRBJ1-1 and V is TRBV3-1 (or the pseudogene TRBV3-2); D is unclear. The ends were cut back, 6 bases at V and 7 bases at J, with 18 bases in the middle. CDR3 length: 14 amino acids. Germline V gives CDR1 LGHDT, CDR2 YNNKEL (reference sequence). The CDR3 reads CASRINFQEGEAFF. The CDR3 coding sequence is TGTGCCAGCAGGATCAATTTTCAGGAGGGTGAAGCTTTCTTT.

The chain is built from TRBV6-5 and TRBJ2-7; 9 bases are a match to TRBD2. V trimming: 4 bases; J trimming: 5 bases; junction bases outside the gene matches: 9. Germline CDR1 is MNHEY and CDR2 is SVGAGI. The CDR3 has 15 residues. CDR3 amino acids: CASSFSGLASHEQYF. CDR3 coding DNA: TGTGCCAGCAGTTTCTCGGGACTAGCTTCCCACGAGCAGTACTTC.

V usage is TRBV19 and J usage is TRBJ2-3; TRBD1 matches at 7 bases. The CDR3 sequence is 16 residues long. The ends lost 5 bases at V and 3 bases at J; junction bases unmatched: 11. The germline CDR1 and CDR2 sequences are LNHDA and SQIVND (reference sequence). The CDR3 sequence: CASSGTTGSGTDTQYF. In DNA, the CDR3 is TGTGCCAGTAGTGGAACGACAGGGTCCGGTACAGATACGCAGTATTTT. Based on the CDR3 plus reference TRBV19 and TRBJ2-3, the full variable domain is DGGITQSPKYLFRKEGQNVTLSCEQNLNHDAMYWYRQDPGQGLRLIYYSQIVNDFQKGDIAEGYSVSREKKESFPLTVTSAQKNPTAFYLCASSGTTGSGTDTQYFGPGTRLTVL.

The CDR3 coding sequence is TGTGCCAGCAGCTTAGGAGGTCAGGGGTGGACCGGGGAGCTGTTTTTT. As protein: CASSLGGQGWTGELFF. The gene calls are TRBV7-2 and TRBJ2-2; maybe TRBD1 (6 bases). V was trimmed by 1 base and J by 5 bases, leaving 14 bases between them. The CDR3 sequence is 16 residues long. The germline gives CDR1 SGHTA, CDR2 FQGNSA.

The rearrangement uses TRBV7-3 and TRBJ1-1; no clear D gene. The CDR3 is 13 amino acids. With 2 bases removed from V and 0 bases from J, the gap between germline ends came to 4 bases. From germline, CDR1 is SGHTA and CDR2 FQGTGA. CDR3 bases: TGTGCCAGCAGCTTAGAGCTGAACACTGAAGCTTTCTTT. Translating gives CASSLELNTEAFF.

This sequence joins TRBV6-2 or TRBV6-3 and TRBJ2-1; maybe TRBD2 (5 bases). The CDR3 has 16 amino acids. The germline CDR1 and CDR2 sequences are MNHEY and SVGEGT. The V gene lost 0 bases and the J gene lost 4 bases, with 13 bases spanning the gap. The CDR3 protein is CASSYSARTPYNEQFF. DNA for the CDR3: TGTGCCAGCAGTTACTCGGCGAGGACTCCGTACAATGAGCAGTTCTTC.

The chain couples TRBV28 to TRBJ2-2, with D perhaps TRBD2 (5 bases). Per germline, CDR1 MDHEN and CDR2 SYDVKM. The CDR3 is made up of 14 amino acids. The V and J ends lost 9 bases and 6 bases respectively, with 17 bases between them. The CDR3, as DNA: TGTGCCAGTCAACCACATTCAGCGGCCGGGGAGCTGTTTTTT. Protein product: CASQPHSAAGELFF. The full variable domain, its missing parts supplied by reference TRBV28 and TRBJ2-2, is DVKVTQSSRYLVKRTGEKVFLECVQDMDHENMFWYRQDPGLGLRLIYFSYDVKMKEKGDIPEGYSVSREKKERFSLILESASTNQTSMYLCASQPHSAAGELFFGEGSRLTVL.

V usage is TRBV7-2 and J usage is TRBJ1-5; TRBD1 matches at 10 bases. This CDR3 is 15 amino acids long. After removal of 10 bases from V and 9 bases from J, the junction contained 15 bases not matched to a gene. Germline-derived CDR1 and CDR2 are SGHTA and FQGNSA. The CDR3 nucleotides read TGTGCCAATGAGGACAGGGGGGACCTTTGGGTGCCCCAGCATTTT. This gives the protein CANEDRGDLWVPQHF.

The V gene is TRBV7-2, the J gene TRBJ1-3; D remains unclear. V gave up 2 bases and J gave up 0 bases, with 11 bases separating them. Germline assignment: CDR1 SGHTA and CDR2 FQGNSA. The CDR3 contains 16 residues. The DNA for the CDR3 is TGTGCCAGCAGCTTAAACCTGATGAGCTCTGGAAACACCATATATTTT. Protein sequence: CASSLNLMSSGNTIYF.

This chain links TRBV18 with TRBJ1-1; tentatively, D is TRBD1 (6 bases). CDR3 length: 13 amino acids. Germline CDR1 and CDR2: KGHSH and LQKENI. V lost 2 bases to trimming and J lost 6 bases, with 10 bases between them. The CDR3 sequence: CASSPLAGAEAFF. Here the CDR3 DNA reads TGTGCCAGCTCACCATTGGCAGGGGCTGAAGCTTTCTTT.

This chain uses TRBV5-1 with TRBJ2-5; no clear D gene. Trimming removed 0 bases from V and 5 bases from J, with 8 bases in between. The germline CDR1 and CDR2 sequences are SGHRS and YFSETQ. The CDR3 runs 13 residues. CDR3 residues: CASSLGVGETQYF. As DNA, the CDR3 is TGCGCCAGCAGCTTGGGTGTTGGCGAGACCCAGTACTTC.

This clone was recorded once. The chain combines TRBV10-3 with TRBJ1-1; 12 nucleotides agree with TRBD1. The junction had 2 bases not matched to a gene; V was cut back by 0 bases and J by 0 bases. The CDR3 has 17 residues. Germline CDR1 is ENHRY and CDR2 is SYGVKD. The CDR3 coding sequence is TGTGCCATCAGTGAGTCCGGGACAGGGGGCCTGAACACTGAAGCTTTCTTT. This codes for CAISESGTGGLNTEAFF.

As DNA, the CDR3 is TGCAGCGTTGACGGAGGGGAGGAGACCCAGTACTTC. This encodes CSVDGGEETQYF. This chain joins TRBV29-1 and TRBJ2-5; TRBD2 is a possible D gene (6 bases). The CDR3 is 12 amino acids. V was cut by 3 bases and J by 5 bases, with 10 bases left in between. CDR1 is SQVTM, CDR2 ANQGSEA, per germline.

The V and J genes are TRBV10-3 and TRBJ2-1, with 9 bases matching TRBD2. Trimming took 4 bases from V and 0 from J; bases not matched to a gene: 4. The CDR3 sequence is 16 residues long. The germline gives CDR1 ENHRY, CDR2 SYGVKD. Here the CDR3 DNA reads TGTGCCATCAGTGGATTAGCGGGAGTCTCCTACAATGAGCAGTTCTTC. It is translated as CAISGLAGVSYNEQFF.

CDR3 loop: CASSYATGNEQYF. The CDR3 nucleotides read TGTGCCAGCAGTTACGCTACAGGGAACGAGCAGTACTTC. The J gene is TRBJ2-7, the V gene TRBV6-5, with D possibly matching TRBD1 (6 bases). CDR3 length: 13 residues. The germline gives CDR1 MNHEY, CDR2 SVGAGI. Trimming left V 2 bases short and J 5 bases short, with 10 bases between.

The chain employs TRBV20-1 and TRBJ2-3, with D hard to call. V lost 5 bases and J 4 bases, leaving 7 bases between the germline ends. This CDR3 comprises 11 residues. Germline-derived CDR1 and CDR2 are DFQATT and SNEGSKA (reference sequence). CDR3 protein: CSAPSPDTQYF. CDR3 DNA sequence: TGCAGTGCTCCCTCCCCAGATACGCAGTATTTT.

The CDR3: CAWSRKGDQETQYF. The CDR3 DNA is TGTGCCTGGAGTAGGAAAGGGGACCAAGAGACCCAGTACTTC. J is TRBJ2-5 and V is TRBV30, with D tentatively TRBD1 (5 bases). The ends were cut back, 2 bases at V and 0 bases at J, with 10 bases in the middle. CDR1 GTSNPN and CDR2 SVGIG come from the germline V gene (reference sequence). The CDR3 loop spans 14 amino acids.

V is TRBV9 and J is TRBJ2-7, with 9 bases aligning to TRBD1. CDR3 size: 15 residues. Germline V gives CDR1 SGDLS, CDR2 YYNGEE. The J segment lost 6 bases and the V segment lost 4 bases, leaving 11 bases of the junction unmatched. The CDR3 protein is CASSPRTGDLREQYF. The CDR3, as DNA: TGTGCCAGCAGCCCCCGGACAGGGGACCTACGCGAGCAGTACTTC.

CDR3 amino acids: CASSQDSPHRGGFHSNQPQHF. In nucleotides, the CDR3 is TGCGCCAGCAGCCAAGATTCCCCCCACAGGGGCGGTTTCCATAGCAATCAGCCCCAGCATTTT. The J gene is TRBJ1-5, the V gene TRBV4-1; 7 nucleotides align to TRBD1. Germline V lookup: CDR1 MGHRA, CDR2 YSYEKL. CDR3 length: 21 residues. Trimming took 0 bases from V and 0 from J; bases not matched to a gene: 17.

This clone is a singleton in its sample. The chain couples TRBV10-2 to TRBJ1-6; 9 positions match TRBD1. The germline CDR1 and CDR2 sequences are WSHSY and SAAADI. V gave up 6 bases and J gave up 7 bases; unmatched junction bases: 10. The CDR3 is made up of 16 amino acids. CDR3 coding DNA: TGCGCCAGCAGCGAAAATGTTGACAGGGGGAATTCACCCCTCCACTTT. Residues: CASSENVDRGNSPLHF.

This clone showed up just a few times. The rearrangement uses TRBV19 and TRBJ1-5; 10 nucleotides agree with TRBD1. CDR1 is LNHDA, CDR2 SQIVND, per germline (reference sequence). This CDR3 is built from 19 residues. The V segment lost 3 bases and the J segment 6 bases; nucleotides outside the gene matches: 17. The CDR3 loop is CASSMGQGSTVGRGQPQHF. The DNA of the CDR3 is TGTGCCAGTAGTATGGGACAGGGGTCCACCGTAGGGAGGGGTCAGCCCCAGCATTTT.

The chain recombines TRBV6-5 with TRBJ2-1; D gene unclear. The CDR3 is made up of 13 amino acids. The V end lost 5 bases, the J end lost 3 bases, and 8 bases lay between the germline ends. Germline lookup yields CDR1 MNHEY and CDR2 SVGAGI. The CDR3 is CASSTEFYNEQFF. CDR3 in DNA: TGTGCCAGCAGTACAGAATTCTACAATGAGCAGTTCTTC.

J is TRBJ1-4 and V is TRBV30; TRBD1 is a possible D gene (6 bases). This CDR3 region has 15 residues. The germline V gene encodes CDR1 GTSNPN and CDR2 SVGIG (reference sequence). Trimming stripped 3 bases from V and 3 bases from J, with 14 bases between. The CDR3 loop is CAWRAKTGSNEKLFF. The CDR3 region has the DNA TGTGCCTGGAGGGCAAAGACAGGCTCTAATGAAAAACTGTTTTTT.

The chain recombines TRBV13 with TRBJ2-3; TRBD2 matches at 9 bases. CDR3 length: 16 residues. Germline assignment: CDR1 PRHDT and CDR2 FYEKMQ (reference sequence). V trimming: 3 bases; J trimming: 2 bases; junction bases outside the gene matches: 6. The CDR3 DNA follows: TGTGCCAGCAGCTTCGGACTAGCGATGAACACAGATACGCAGTATTTT. Translation: CASSFGLAMNTDTQYF.

The V and J genes are TRBV5-1 and TRBJ2-1; TRBD2 agrees at 11 bases. V was pared by 2 bases and J by 9 bases, with 7 bases of the junction left unmatched. This CDR3 has 15 amino acids. Looked up from germline, CDR1 is SGHRS and CDR2 is YFSETQ. The chain's CDR3 is CASSFTSGGDGEQFF. CDR3 in DNA: TGCGCCAGCAGCTTCACTAGCGGGGGAGACGGTGAGCAGTTCTTC.

For this clone: The junction shows a germline mismatch at one end, possibly a read error. V usage is TRBV6-5 and J usage is TRBJ1-1, with a tentative D call TRBD1 (5 bases). Germline CDR1 MNHEY, CDR2 SVGAGI. The CDR3 totals 11 residues. The CDR3 loop reads CASRPDTKAFF. For the CDR3, the DNA is TGTGCCAGCCGGCCGGACACTAAAGCTTTCTTT.

This clone was counted a single time. The chain recombines TRBV30 with TRBJ1-3; 8 bases match TRBD1. The V and J ends lost 5 bases and 0 bases, in that order; junction bases with no gene match: 3. The CDR3 is made up of 14 amino acids. Germline CDR1 and CDR2: GTSNPN and SVGIG (reference sequence). In DNA form, the CDR3 reads TGTGCCTGGGGGACAGGTTTCTCTGGAAACACCATATATTTT. Its protein is CAWGTGFSGNTIYF.

The V gene is TRBV12-5, the J gene TRBJ1-6; 8 bases agree with TRBD1. Looked up from germline, CDR1 is LGHNT and CDR2 is FRNRAP. This CDR3 is built from 16 residues. V was pared by 4 bases and J by 4 bases, with 6 bases of the junction left unmatched. Here the CDR3 DNA reads TGTGCTAGTGGTTCCACAGGGGGTCGGTATAATTCACCCCTCCACTTT. Amino acids: CASGSTGGRYNSPLHF.